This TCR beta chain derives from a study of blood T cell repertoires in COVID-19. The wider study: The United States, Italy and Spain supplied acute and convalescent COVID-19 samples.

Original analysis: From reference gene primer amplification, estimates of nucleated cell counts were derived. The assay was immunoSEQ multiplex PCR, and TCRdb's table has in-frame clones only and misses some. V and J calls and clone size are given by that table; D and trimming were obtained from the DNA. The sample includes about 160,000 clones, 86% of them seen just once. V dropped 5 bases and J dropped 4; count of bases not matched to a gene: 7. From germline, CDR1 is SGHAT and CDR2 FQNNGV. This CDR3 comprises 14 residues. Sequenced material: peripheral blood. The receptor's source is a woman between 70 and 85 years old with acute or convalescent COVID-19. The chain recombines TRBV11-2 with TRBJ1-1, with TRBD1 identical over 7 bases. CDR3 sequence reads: CASSPRQGGTEAFF. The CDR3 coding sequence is TGTGCCAGCAGCCCAAGACAGGGCGGCACTGAAGCTTTCTTT.